The rows below give T cell receptor beta chains drawn from one sample of a study of blood T cell repertoires in COVID-19. Using immunoSEQ multiplex PCR, the repertoire was profiled, and TCRdb retains in-frame clones only, with some absent. The sample yields about 22,000 clones, roughly 75% seen once. Input material: peripheral blood. The receptors shown here come from a man aged 60 to 69 with active COVID-19. Each CDR3 is given with its conserved first and last residue. The order of the fields is J gene, D gene, V gene, clone size, CDR3 protein, CDR3 DNA. The D gene is left open where the match is weak. Size is stated for part of the rows, as once, few or many counts, or as a class when the clone is expanded.

>TRBJ2-2|NA|TRBV19|NA
CASSFDRNTGELFF
TGTGCCAGTAGTTTCGACAGGAACACCGGGGAGCTGTTTTTT
>TRBJ1-1|TRBD1|TRBV28|NA
CASRSGGSGTEAFF
TGTGCCAGCAGATCAGGGGGTAGCGGCACTGAAGCTTTCTTT
>TRBJ1-1|NA|TRBV14|once
CASSQGAGNTEAFF
TGTGCCAGCAGCCAAGGGGCAGGAAACACTGAAGCTTTCTTT
>TRBJ2-7|TRBD2|TRBV6-5|NA
CASWGGRTLGEQYF
TGTGCCAGCTGGGGCGGGAGAACTTTGGGCGAGCAGTACTTC
>TRBJ2-2|TRBD2|TRBV5-4|few
CASSMVASGSPGELFF
TGTGCCAGCAGCATGGTCGCTAGCGGGAGTCCCGGGGAGCTGTTTTTT
>TRBJ2-1|TRBD2|TRBV5-1|NA
CASSPATSGIEGEQFF
TGCGCCAGCAGCCCGGCGACTAGCGGGATTGAGGGTGAGCAGTTCTTC
>TRBJ2-1|NA|TRBV25-1|NA
CASTASSTNNEQFF
TGTGCCAGCACGGCTAGCAGTACTAACAATGAGCAGTTCTTC
>TRBJ1-1|NA|TRBV4-1|medium-sized
CASSLTAGGNTEAFF
TGCGCCAGCAGCCTAACCGCGGGGGGAAACACTGAAGCTTTCTTT
>TRBJ2-3|TRBD2|TRBV10-1|NA
CASSDSASGSTDTQYF
TGCGCCAGCAGTGATTCGGCTAGCGGGAGCACAGATACGCAGTATTTT
>TRBJ2-5|NA|TRBV19|NA
CASSTPLGGETQYF
TGTGCCAGTAGTACACCTCTGGGGGGAGAGACCCAGTACTTC
>TRBJ1-3|NA|TRBV3-1/TRBV3-2|NA
CASSQGGSGNTIYF
TGTGCCAGCAGCCAAGGAGGCTCTGGAAACACCATATATTTT
>TRBJ1-6|NA|TRBV27|NA
CASSFRQGGNSPLHF
TGTGCCAGCAGTTTTCGGCAGGGAGGCAATTCACCCCTCCACTTT
>TRBJ2-2|NA|TRBV12-3/TRBV12-4|NA
CASSFYGVGELFF
TGTGCCAGCAGTTTTTACGGGGTCGGGGAGCTGTTTTTT
>TRBJ2-5|NA|TRBV4-2|NA
CASSQASGRGGETQYF
TGTGCCAGCAGCCAAGCGTCGGGCAGGGGAGGGGAGACCCAGTACTTC
>TRBJ2-5|TRBD1|TRBV13|NA
CASSSQGQTGGETQYF
TGTGCCAGCAGCTCCCAGGGACAGACTGGGGGAGAGACCCAGTACTTC
>TRBJ2-5|TRBD2|TRBV6-7|NA
CASSYYCPRQGLAGLFQETQYF
TGTGCCAGCAGTTACTATTGTCCACGGCAGGGACTAGCGGGGCTATTCCAAGAGACCCAGTACTTC
>TRBJ1-4|TRBD1|TRBV19|once
CASNRQGAGEKLFF
TGTGCCAGTAACCGACAGGGGGCCGGTGAAAAACTGTTTTTT
>TRBJ1-6|NA|TRBV7-2|NA
CASSGGGVLGNSPLHF
TGTGCCAGCAGCGGAGGCGGGGTCCTCGGGAATTCACCCCTCCACTTT
>TRBJ1-1|TRBD1|TRBV4-1|NA
CASSQDRGTGGFF
TGCGCCAGCAGCCAAGATCGCGGGACAGGGGGGTTCTTT
>TRBJ2-2|NA|TRBV5-4|NA
CASSSSGYAGELFF
TGTGCCAGCAGCTCCTCGGGGTACGCCGGGGAGCTGTTTTTT
>TRBJ2-7|TRBD2|TRBV15|NA
CATSSSYSGRLSEQYF
TGTGCCACCAGCAGCTCCTATAGCGGGAGGCTGAGCGAGCAGTACTTC
>TRBJ2-3|TRBD1|TRBV3-1/TRBV3-2|NA
CASSLQGSDTQYF
TGTGCCAGCAGCCTACAGGGGTCAGATACGCAGTATTTT
>TRBJ1-2|NA|TRBV9|medium-sized
CASSVDSLANYGYTF
TGTGCCAGCAGCGTGGACAGTTTGGCTAACTATGGCTACACCTTC